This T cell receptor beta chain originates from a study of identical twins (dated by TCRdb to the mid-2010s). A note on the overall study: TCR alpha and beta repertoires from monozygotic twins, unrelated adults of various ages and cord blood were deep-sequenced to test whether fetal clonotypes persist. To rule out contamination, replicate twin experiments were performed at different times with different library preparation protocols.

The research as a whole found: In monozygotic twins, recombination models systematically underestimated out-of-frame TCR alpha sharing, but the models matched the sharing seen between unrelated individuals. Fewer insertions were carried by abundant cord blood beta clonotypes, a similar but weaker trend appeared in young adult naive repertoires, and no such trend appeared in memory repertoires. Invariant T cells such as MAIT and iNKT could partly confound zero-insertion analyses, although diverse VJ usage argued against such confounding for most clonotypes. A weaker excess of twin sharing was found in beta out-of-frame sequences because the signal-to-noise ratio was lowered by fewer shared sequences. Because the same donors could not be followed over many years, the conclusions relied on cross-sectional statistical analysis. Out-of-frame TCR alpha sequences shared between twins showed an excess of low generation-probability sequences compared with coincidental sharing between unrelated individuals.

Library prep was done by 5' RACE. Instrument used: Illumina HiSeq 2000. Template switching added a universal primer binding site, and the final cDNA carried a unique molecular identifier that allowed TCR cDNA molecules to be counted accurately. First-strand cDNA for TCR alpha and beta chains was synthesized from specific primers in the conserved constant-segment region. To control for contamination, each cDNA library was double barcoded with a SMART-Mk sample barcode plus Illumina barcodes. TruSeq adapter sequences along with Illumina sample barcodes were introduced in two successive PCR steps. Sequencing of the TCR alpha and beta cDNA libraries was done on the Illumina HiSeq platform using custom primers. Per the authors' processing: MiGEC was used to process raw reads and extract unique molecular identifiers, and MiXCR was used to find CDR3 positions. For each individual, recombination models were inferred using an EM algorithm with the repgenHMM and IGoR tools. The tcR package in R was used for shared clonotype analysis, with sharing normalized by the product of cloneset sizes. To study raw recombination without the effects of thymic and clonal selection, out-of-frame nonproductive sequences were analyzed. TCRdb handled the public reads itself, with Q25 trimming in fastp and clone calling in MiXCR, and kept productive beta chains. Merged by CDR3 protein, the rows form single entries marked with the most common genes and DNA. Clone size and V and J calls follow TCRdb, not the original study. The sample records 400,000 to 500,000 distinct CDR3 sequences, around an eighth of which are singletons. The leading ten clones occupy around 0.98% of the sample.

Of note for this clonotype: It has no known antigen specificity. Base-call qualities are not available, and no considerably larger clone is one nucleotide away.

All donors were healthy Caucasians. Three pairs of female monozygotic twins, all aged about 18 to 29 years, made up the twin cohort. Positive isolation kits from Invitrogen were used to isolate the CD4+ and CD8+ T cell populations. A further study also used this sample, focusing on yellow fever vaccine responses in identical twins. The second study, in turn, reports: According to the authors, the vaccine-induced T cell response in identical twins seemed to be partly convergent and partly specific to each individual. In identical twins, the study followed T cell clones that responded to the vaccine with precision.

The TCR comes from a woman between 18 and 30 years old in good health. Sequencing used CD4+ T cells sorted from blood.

The sequenced DNA: TGCAGCGTTGAAGATGCGGGGACAGGGGGCTTATCAGCTTTCTTT. Its coded protein is CSVEDAGTGGLSAFF. The V gene is TRBV29-1 and the J gene is TRBJ1-1; TRBD1 agrees with 12 junctional bases. The CDR1 and CDR2 encoded by the germline V gene are SQVTM and ANQGSEA. V is trimmed back by 0 bases and J by 10 bases, and the junction contains 9 bases that no gene match accounts for. Including cysteine and phenylalanine, the CDR3 has 15 amino acids. The CDR3 DNA has 45 bases and is translated from base 1. Beyond the CDR3, the reference TRBV29-1 and TRBJ1-1 genes provide the residues; the full variable domain reads: SAVISQKPSRDICQRGTSLTIQCQVDSQVTMMFWYRQQPGQSLTLIATANQGSEATYESGFVIDKFPISRPNLTFSTLTVSNMSPEDSSIYLCSVEDAGTGGLSAFFGQGTRLTVV.